Below are 15 T cell receptor beta chains sequenced from a single sample in a study of blood T cell repertoires in COVID-19. The protocol was immunoSEQ multiplex PCR, while the TCRdb copy is restricted to in-frame clones and leaves out a portion. This table has 200,000 to 250,000 clones, about 80% appearing once. The material sequenced was peripheral blood. The source of these receptors is a woman in her forties or fifties with acute or convalescent COVID-19.

This chain joins TRBV11-2 and TRBJ1-3, with no clear D. The CDR3 has 15 amino acids. Germline V gene sequence: CDR1 SGHAT, CDR2 FQNNGV. V dropped 1 base and J dropped 3 bases, with 10 bases sitting between them. CDR3 sequence (DNA): TGTGCCAGCAGCTTAGCACAGACCCATGGAAACACCATATATTTT. Translation gives CASSLAQTHGNTIYF.

This chain connects TRBV5-1 to TRBJ1-4; possibly TRBD1 for D (6 bases). The CDR3 extends over 16 amino acids. Trimming pared 0 bases from V and 3 bases from J, leaving 12 bases between. Germline loops: CDR1 SGHRS, CDR2 YFSETQ. The CDR3 here is CASSLANTGSNEKLFF. DNA of the CDR3: TGCGCCAGCAGCTTGGCCAACACAGGGTCTAATGAAAAACTGTTTTTT.

The gene calls are TRBV6-6 and TRBJ1-5; D is ambiguous. V dropped 10 bases and J dropped 2 bases, with 12 bases sitting between them. The CDR3 is 13 residues long. Germline assignment: CDR1 MNHNY and CDR2 SVGAGI (reference sequence). The CDR3 region has the DNA TGTGCCATCAATGAGGGTCGCAATCAGCCCCAGCATTTT. Translation gives CAINEGRNQPQHF.

This rearrangement joins TRBV21-1 to TRBJ1-6. TRBV21-1 is a pseudogene. CDR3 length: 13 amino acids. In DNA form, the CDR3 reads TGTGCCAGCAGGATAAACGGTCCCTCACCCCTCCACTTT. Translating gives CASRINGPSPLHF.

The count of this clone is one. V and J are TRBV15 and TRBJ1-1; D is unresolved. V dropped 1 base and J dropped 8 bases, with 11 bases sitting between them. Germline CDR1 reads LNHNV; CDR2 reads YYDKDF (reference sequence). The CDR3 loop spans 13 amino acids. The CDR3 coding sequence is TGTGCCACCAGCAGAGTAAGCGGGAGGGAAGCTTTCTTT. This sequence encodes CATSRVSGREAFF.

The genes are TRBV9 and TRBJ2-1; 14 positions match TRBD2. Germline V gives CDR1 SGDLS, CDR2 YYNGEE. The CDR3 contains 17 residues. V was pared by 0 bases and J by 4 bases, with 3 bases of the junction left unmatched. CDR3 in amino acids: CASSVGLAGGPYNEQFF. The CDR3 coding sequence is TGTGCCAGCAGCGTAGGACTAGCGGGGGGGCCATACAATGAGCAGTTCTTC.

The chain links TRBV15 to TRBJ2-1, with 7 bases lining up with TRBD2. The length of the CDR3 is 15 residues. The V gene's germline CDR1 is LNHNV and CDR2 YYDKDF (reference sequence). Trimming cost V 0 bases and J 3 bases; bases outside gene matches: 2. The DNA for the CDR3 is TGTGCCACCAGCAGAGATCCTAGCGGCTACAATGAGCAGTTCTTC. Translation: CATSRDPSGYNEQFF.

V is TRBV4-1 and J is TRBJ2-7, with 8 nucleotides matching TRBD1. V gave up 0 bases and J gave up 3 bases; unmatched junction bases: 7. There are 16 residues in the CDR3. Germline V gives CDR1 MGHRA, CDR2 YSYEKL. CDR3 sequence reads: CASSQERQGSHYEQYF. The DNA of the CDR3 is TGCGCCAGCAGCCAAGAAAGACAGGGGTCCCACTACGAGCAGTACTTC.

In DNA form, the CDR3 reads TGTGCCAGTAAAGGGGCCGGGACAGGGGGTCGTAATTCACCCCTCCACTTT. Its translation is CASKGAGTGGRNSPLHF. The rearrangement uses TRBV19 and TRBJ1-6, with 11 bases fitting TRBD1. V was pared by 7 bases and J by 6 bases, with 11 bases of the junction left unmatched. From germline, CDR1 is LNHDA and CDR2 SQIVND (reference sequence). The CDR3 runs to 17 residues.

J is TRBJ1-2 and V is TRBV30, with D possibly TRBD1 on 5 matching bases. Trimming shortened V by 2 bases and J by 3 bases, and 10 bases separated the two germline ends. CDR3 length: 13 amino acids. The V gene's germline CDR1 is GTSNPN and CDR2 SVGIG (reference sequence). CDR3 protein: CAWSTGGDYGYTF. The DNA for the CDR3 is TGTGCCTGGAGTACCGGGGGGGACTATGGCTACACCTTC.

The rearrangement joins TRBV28 to TRBJ1-6; D is unclear. The germline gives CDR1 MDHEN, CDR2 SYDVKM. V lost 2 bases to trimming and J lost 7 bases, with 12 bases between them. CDR3 length: 15 residues. The CDR3 DNA sequence: TGTGCCAGCAGTTTAGACCCGGGAACCAATTCACCCCTCCACTTT. It codes for CASSLDPGTNSPLHF. Full variable domain (missing parts from reference TRBV28 and TRBJ1-6): DVKVTQSSRYLVKRTGEKVFLECVQDMDHENMFWYRQDPGLGLRLIYFSYDVKMKEKGDIPEGYSVSREKKERFSLILESASTNQTSMYLCASSLDPGTNSPLHFGNGTRLTVT.

Here the CDR3 DNA reads TGTGCCAGCAGCTTAGCTATTACTCTCGGCAGGGCGCAAGAGACCCAGTACTTC. Amino acid sequence: CASSLAITLGRAQETQYF. The rearrangement uses TRBV11-3 and TRBJ2-5; weak D call: TRBD1 (5 bases). The V gene's germline CDR1 is SGHNT and CDR2 YENEEA. The V end was cut by 1 base, the J end by 2 bases, with 20 bases between. This CDR3 spans 18 amino acids. Filled out from reference TRBV11-3 and TRBJ2-5, the complete variable domain reads EAGVVQSPRYKIIEKKQPVAFWCNPISGHNTLYWYLQNLGQGPELLIRYENEEAVDDSQLPKDRFSAERLKGVDSTLKIQPAELGDSAVYLCASSLAITLGRAQETQYFGPGTRLLVL.

The chain combines TRBV10-3 with TRBJ2-3, with 7 bases aligning to TRBD1. From germline, CDR1 is ENHRY and CDR2 SYGVKD. The CDR3 covers 14 residues. Unmatched junction bases numbered 5, after V lost 8 bases and J lost 0 bases. CDR3 bases: TGTGCCATCTCGGACAGGCAAAGCACAGATACGCAGTATTTT. Protein product: CAISDRQSTDTQYF.

The CDR3: CASSYDPSGGPGTDTQYF. The CDR3 DNA reads TGTGCCAGCAGTTACGACCCTAGCGGGGGGCCGGGCACAGATACGCAGTATTTT. The chain uses TRBV6-2 or TRBV6-3 and TRBJ2-3; 11 nucleotides match TRBD2. CDR1 MNHEY and CDR2 SVGEGT come from the germline V gene. This CDR3 has 18 amino acids. V lost 2 bases to trimming and J lost 1 base; unmatched junction nucleotides: 8.

V and J are TRBV7-2 and TRBJ2-7, with 10 bases lining up with TRBD2. The junction had 9 bases not matched to a gene; V was cut back by 4 bases and J by 6 bases. The CDR3 is 15 residues long. CDR1 is SGHTA, CDR2 FQGNSA, per germline. CDR3 DNA: TGTGCCAGCAGCTCCCGGGGTAGCGGGGGGTTCGAGCAGTACTTC. It specifies CASSSRGSGGFEQYF.